A single sample gave rise to the 19 T cell receptor beta chains below, sequenced in a study of T-cell memory formation after mild COVID-19. TCRdb reprocessed the 5' RACE reads with MiXCR, giving one entry per CDR3 protein. This sample yields roughly 550,000 distinct CDR3 sequences, of which around 20% are seen a single time; around 13% belongs to the top ten. Material for sequencing was PBMCs or a T cell subset sorted from them (not recorded which). The source is an adult woman who had mild COVID-19 (a few samples of this study predate the infection). Cell type and time point are not known.

The chain recombines TRBV3-1 with TRBJ2-7; TRBD2 aligns across 11 bases. Germline lookup yields CDR1 LGHDT and CDR2 YNNKEL (reference sequence). The CDR3 is 17 amino acids. The trim removed 4 bases at V and 3 bases at J, leaving 11 bases unmatched. CDR3 DNA: TGTGCCAGCAGCCTCGGGCTAGCGGGGGGATCTCACTACGAGCAGTACTTC. Its protein is CASSLGLAGGSHYEQYF.

This clonotype was seen a handful of times. V gene TRBV30 combines with J gene TRBJ2-7; D remains unclear. The CDR3 extends over 14 amino acids. V lost 2 bases and J lost 4, with 15 bases in between. The germline V gene has CDR1 GTSNPN and CDR2 SVGIG (reference sequence). The CDR3 region is CAWSPPTVRYEQYF. For the CDR3, the DNA is TGTGCCTGGAGTCCCCCCACGGTAAGGTACGAGCAGTACTTC.

The chain carries TRBV20-1 and TRBJ2-2; 13 positions match TRBD2. J gave up 5 bases and V 2 bases, and 8 bases lay outside the gene matches. The V gene's germline CDR1 is DFQATT and CDR2 SNEGSKA (reference sequence). The CDR3 is 17 residues long. CDR3 loop: CSARPATSGRVTGELFF. CDR3 DNA: TGCAGTGCTAGACCTGCAACTAGCGGGAGGGTAACCGGGGAGCTGTTTTTT.

The sample holds a few counts of this clonotype. The V and J genes are TRBV29-1 and TRBJ2-7; D possibly corresponds to TRBD1 (6 bases). The CDR3 is 16 amino acids. V was shortened by 1 base and J by 0 bases, with 16 bases between the two germline ends. Germline values: CDR1 SQVTM, CDR2 ANQGSEA. The chain's CDR3 is CSVEVETGDLSYEQYF. CDR3 nucleotides: TGCAGCGTTGAAGTGGAGACAGGCGACCTCTCCTACGAGCAGTACTTC.

This clonotype was counted only a few times. V and J are TRBV11-3 and TRBJ2-4, with a possible D match to TRBD1 (7 bases). CDR1 SGHNT and CDR2 YENEEA come from the germline V gene. This CDR3 contains 16 residues. The V end was cut by 5 bases, the J end by 2 bases, with 16 bases between. The CDR3 coding sequence is TGTGCCAGCAGCCCAGGCGGGACAGCGCCCAAAAACATTCAGTACTTC. It encodes CASSPGGTAPKNIQYF.

This clonotype appeared once. The chain recombines TRBV5-6 with TRBJ2-3; D is undetermined. The CDR3 consists of 12 residues. The germline CDR1 and CDR2 sequences are SGHDT and YYEEEE. Trimming removed 2 bases from V and 7 bases from J, with 8 bases in between. CDR3 loop: CASSLYPNTQYF. CDR3 DNA: TGTGCCAGCAGCTTATATCCAAATACGCAGTATTTT.

This sequence joins TRBV11-1 and TRBJ2-1, with D perhaps matching TRBD2 (5 bases). V was pared by 0 bases and J by 7 bases, with 19 bases between. Germline V CDR1 and CDR2: SGHAT, FQDESV (reference sequence). CDR3 length: 17 amino acids. The chain's CDR3 is CASSLASKGSPGNEQFF. CDR3 sequence (DNA): TGTGCCAGCAGCTTAGCGAGCAAGGGCTCCCCGGGGAATGAGCAGTTCTTC.

This clonotype was counted many times. The CDR3 loop reads CASSYGLNTEAFF. The CDR3 nucleotides read TGTGCCAGCAGCTACGGATTGAACACTGAAGCTTTCTTT. V is TRBV7-2 and J is TRBJ1-1; D uncertain. Trimming shortened V by 4 bases and J by 0 bases, and 6 bases separated the two germline ends. CDR1 is SGHTA, CDR2 FQGNSA, per germline. The CDR3 is made up of 13 amino acids.

This chain joins TRBV20-1 and TRBJ2-7; D possibly matches TRBD1 or TRBD2 (6 bases each). Trimming took 5 bases from V and 1 from J, leaving 12 bases between them. Germline V CDR1 and CDR2: DFQATT, SNEGSKA (reference sequence). This CDR3 is 13 amino acids long. CDR3 DNA: TGCAGTGCTGAGTCGGGGGCGTCCTACGAGCAGTACTTC. This gives the protein CSAESGASYEQYF.

The chain has TRBV12-3 or TRBV12-4 and TRBJ2-1; D is possibly TRBD1 (5 bases). Trimming removed 6 bases from V and 9 bases from J, with 12 bases in between. The CDR3 has 12 residues. The CDR3, as DNA: TGTGCCAGCAGCATCCAGGGTTTTGAGCAGTTCTTC. Translating gives CASSIQGFEQFF.

This clonotype was counted between two and nine times. V and J are TRBV24-1 and TRBJ1-2, with 9 bases fitting TRBD1. Trimming took 4 bases from V and 7 from J; bases not matched to a gene: 6. Looked up from germline, CDR1 is KGHDR and CDR2 is SFDVKD. The CDR3 is 14 amino acids. For the CDR3, the DNA is TGTGCCACCAGTGACGACAGGGGGGCTATTGGCTACACCTTC. Translated: CATSDDRGAIGYTF.

This clonotype came up a few times. The chain is built from TRBV12-3 or TRBV12-4 and TRBJ2-4; D possibly matches TRBD1 or TRBD2 (5 bases each). There are 13 residues in the CDR3. V was pared by 5 bases and J by 7 bases, with 12 bases between. The DNA for the CDR3 is TGTGCCAGCAGTCCAGGGCCGGGGAACATTCAGTACTTC. Encoded protein: CASSPGPGNIQYF.

This clonotype was counted between two and nine times. J is TRBJ1-2 and V is TRBV4-3, with TRBD1 matching 8 bases. The ends lost 5 bases at V and 8 bases at J; junction bases unmatched: 13. The CDR3 consists of 15 residues. Germline values: CDR1 LGHNA, CDR2 YSLEER. The CDR3 here is CASSERTGMIGGYTF. In nucleotides, the CDR3 is TGCGCCAGCAGCGAAAGGACAGGGATGATCGGAGGCTACACCTTC.

This clonotype was seen a few times. J is TRBJ1-2 and V is TRBV24-1; 7 bases align to TRBD1. The germline gives CDR1 KGHDR, CDR2 SFDVKD. After removal of 7 bases from V and 6 bases from J, the junction contained 7 bases not matched to a gene. The CDR3 has 13 residues. In nucleotides, the CDR3 is TGTGCCACCAGACAGGGGTTCCGCGATGGCTACACCTTC. Translation: CATRQGFRDGYTF.

V and J are TRBV10-3 and TRBJ1-5; 7 positions agree with TRBD1. The CDR3 consists of 17 residues. V trimming: 0 bases; J trimming: 3 bases; junction bases outside the gene matches: 8. Germline V gene lookup returns CDR1 ENHRY and CDR2 SYGVKD. The CDR3, as DNA: TGTGCCATCAGTGAGTCAATGGACAGGAGTCTCAATCAGCCCCAGCATTTT. Its translation: CAISESMDRSLNQPQHF.

V gene TRBV20-1 combines with J gene TRBJ2-2; the D gene could be TRBD1 or TRBD2 (7 bases each). The CDR3 loop spans 16 amino acids. The V gene's germline CDR1 is DFQATT and CDR2 SNEGSKA (reference sequence). V lost 5 bases, J lost 2 bases, and 18 bases lay in between. This CDR3 reads CSAWGGQKGNTGELFF. The CDR3 nucleotides read TGCAGTGCTTGGGGGGGACAGAAGGGAAACACCGGGGAGCTGTTTTTT.

The CDR3 here is CASRGGPSTDTQYF. In DNA form, the CDR3 reads TGCGCCAGCAGGGGGGGGCCTAGCACAGATACGCAGTATTTT. The J gene is TRBJ2-3, the V gene TRBV5-1, with D possibly being TRBD2 (7 bases). The CDR3 is 14 amino acids. Germline V gene sequence: CDR1 SGHRS, CDR2 YFSETQ. Trimming left V 5 bases short and J 0 bases short, with 10 bases between. Together with reference TRBV5-1 and TRBJ2-3, the CDR3 gives the full variable domain: KAGVTQTPRYLIKTRGQQVTLSCSPISGHRSVSWYQQTPGQGLQFLFEYFSETQRNKGNFPGRFSGRQFSNSRSEMNVSTLELGDSALYLCASRGGPSTDTQYFGPGTRLTVL.

This clonotype was picked up many times. The V and J genes are TRBV7-6 and TRBJ2-1; TRBD2 matches at 10 bases. V lost 2 bases to trimming and J lost 8 bases; unmatched junction nucleotides: 6. Germline CDR1 and CDR2: SGHVS and FNYEAQ. This CDR3 has 15 amino acids. The CDR3 DNA reads as TGTGCCAGCAGCTTAAGCGGGAGGGCCTCCCATGAGCAGTTCTTC. Encoded protein: CASSLSGRASHEQFF.

This clonotype was counted at least ten times. This chain connects TRBV6-2 or TRBV6-3 to TRBJ1-1; no clear D. Trimming removed 6 bases from V and 0 bases from J, with 5 bases in between. The CDR3 runs to 12 residues. Germline V gives CDR1 MNHEY, CDR2 SVGEGT. The CDR3 region has the DNA TGTGCCAGCAGGACCGTGAACACTGAAGCTTTCTTT. Its translation is CASRTVNTEAFF.